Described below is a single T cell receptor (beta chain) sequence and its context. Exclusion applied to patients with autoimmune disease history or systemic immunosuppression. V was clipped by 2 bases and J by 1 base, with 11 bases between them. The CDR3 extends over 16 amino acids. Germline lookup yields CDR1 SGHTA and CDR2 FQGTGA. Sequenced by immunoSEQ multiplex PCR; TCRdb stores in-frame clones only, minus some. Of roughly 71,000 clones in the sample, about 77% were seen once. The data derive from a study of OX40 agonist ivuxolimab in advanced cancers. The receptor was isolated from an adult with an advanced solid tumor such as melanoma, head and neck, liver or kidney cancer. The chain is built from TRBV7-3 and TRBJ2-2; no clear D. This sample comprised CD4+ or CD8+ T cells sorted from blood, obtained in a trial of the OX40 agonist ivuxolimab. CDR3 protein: CASSLGQPENTGELFF. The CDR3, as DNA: TGTGCCAGCAGCTTAGGGCAGCCCGAGAACACCGGGGAGCTGTTTTTT. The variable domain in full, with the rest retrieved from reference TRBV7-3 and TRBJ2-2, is GAGVSQTPSNKVTEKGKYVELRCDPISGHTALYWYRQSLGQGPEFLIYFQGTGAADDSGLPNDRFFAVRPEGSVSTLKIQRTERGDSAVYLCASSLGQPENTGELFFGEGSRLTVL.